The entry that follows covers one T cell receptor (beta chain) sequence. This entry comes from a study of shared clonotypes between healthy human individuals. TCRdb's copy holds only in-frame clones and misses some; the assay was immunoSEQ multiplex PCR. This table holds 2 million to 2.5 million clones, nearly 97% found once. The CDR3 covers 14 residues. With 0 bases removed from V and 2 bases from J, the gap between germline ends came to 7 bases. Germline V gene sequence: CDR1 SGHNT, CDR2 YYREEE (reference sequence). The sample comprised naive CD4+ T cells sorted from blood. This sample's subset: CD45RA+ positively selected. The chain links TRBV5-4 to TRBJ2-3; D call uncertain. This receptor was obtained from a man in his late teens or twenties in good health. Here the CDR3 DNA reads TGTGCCAGCAGCTTGGGGGCAGACACAGATACGCAGTATTTT. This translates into CASSLGADTDTQYF.